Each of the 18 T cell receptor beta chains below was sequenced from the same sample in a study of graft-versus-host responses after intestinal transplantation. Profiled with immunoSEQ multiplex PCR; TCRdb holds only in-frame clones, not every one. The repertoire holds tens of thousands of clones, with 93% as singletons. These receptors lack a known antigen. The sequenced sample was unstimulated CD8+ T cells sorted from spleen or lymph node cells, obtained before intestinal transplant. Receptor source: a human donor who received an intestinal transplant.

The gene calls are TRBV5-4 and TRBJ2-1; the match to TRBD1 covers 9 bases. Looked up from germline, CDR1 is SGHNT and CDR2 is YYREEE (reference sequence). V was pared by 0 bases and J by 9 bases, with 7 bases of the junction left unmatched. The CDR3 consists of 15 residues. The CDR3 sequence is CASSLETGGSSEQFF. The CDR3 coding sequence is TGTGCCAGCAGCTTGGAGACAGGGGGTTCCAGTGAGCAGTTCTTC.

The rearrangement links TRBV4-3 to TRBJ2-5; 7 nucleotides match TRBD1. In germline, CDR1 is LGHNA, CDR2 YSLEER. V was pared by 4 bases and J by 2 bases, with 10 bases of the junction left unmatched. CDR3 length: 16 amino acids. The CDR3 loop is CASSPSYRGSQETQYF. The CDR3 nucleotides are TGCGCCAGCAGCCCAAGTTACAGGGGCTCTCAAGAGACCCAGTACTTC.

The CDR3 is CASSENIQGPGYTF. In DNA, the CDR3 is TGTGCCAGCAGCGAAAACATACAGGGGCCTGGCTACACCTTC. This chain links TRBV9 with TRBJ1-2; 7 nucleotides align to TRBD1. Germline CDR1 reads SGDLS; CDR2 reads YYNGEE. Trimming removed 3 bases from V and 7 bases from J; junction bases left unmatched: 9. The CDR3 is 14 amino acids.

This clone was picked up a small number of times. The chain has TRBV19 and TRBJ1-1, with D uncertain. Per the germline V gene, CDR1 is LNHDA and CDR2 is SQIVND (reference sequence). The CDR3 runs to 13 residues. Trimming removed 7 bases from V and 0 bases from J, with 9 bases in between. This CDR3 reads CASIESMNTEAFF. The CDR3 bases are TGTGCCAGTATAGAGAGCATGAACACTGAAGCTTTCTTT.

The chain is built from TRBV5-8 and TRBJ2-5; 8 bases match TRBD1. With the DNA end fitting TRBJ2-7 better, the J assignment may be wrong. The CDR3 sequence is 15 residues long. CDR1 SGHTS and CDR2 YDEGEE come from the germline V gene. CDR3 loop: CASSWADREVYEQYF. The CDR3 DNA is TGTGCCAGCAGCTGGGCGGACAGGGAGGTCTACGAGCAGTACTTC.

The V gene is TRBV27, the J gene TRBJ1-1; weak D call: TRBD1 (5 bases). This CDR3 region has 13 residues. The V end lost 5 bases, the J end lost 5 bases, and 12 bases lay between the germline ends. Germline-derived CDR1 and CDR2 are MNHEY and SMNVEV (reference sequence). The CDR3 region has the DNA TGTGCCAGCAGTCCGGGGAGGGGAACTGAAGCTTTCTTT. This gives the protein CASSPGRGTEAFF.

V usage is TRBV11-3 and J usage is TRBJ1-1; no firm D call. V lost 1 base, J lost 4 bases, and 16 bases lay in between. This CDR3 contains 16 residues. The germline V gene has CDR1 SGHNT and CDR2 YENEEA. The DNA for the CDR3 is TGTGCCAGCAGCTTAGCCCCCGCGGGTTTGAGCACTGAAGCTTTCTTT. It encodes CASSLAPAGLSTEAFF.

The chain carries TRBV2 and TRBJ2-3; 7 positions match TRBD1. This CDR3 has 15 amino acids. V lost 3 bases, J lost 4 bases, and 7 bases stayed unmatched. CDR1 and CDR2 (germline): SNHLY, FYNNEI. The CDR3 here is CASSDGQAGADTQYF. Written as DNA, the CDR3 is TGTGCCAGCAGTGATGGACAGGCAGGGGCAGATACGCAGTATTTT.

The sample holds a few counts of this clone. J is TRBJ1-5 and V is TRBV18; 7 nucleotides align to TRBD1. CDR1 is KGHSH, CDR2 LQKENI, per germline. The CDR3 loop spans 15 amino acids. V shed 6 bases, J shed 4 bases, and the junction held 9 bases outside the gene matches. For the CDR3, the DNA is TGTGCCAGCTCGCCGACAGGGTTAGAAAATCAGCCCCAGCATTTT. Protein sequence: CASSPTGLENQPQHF.

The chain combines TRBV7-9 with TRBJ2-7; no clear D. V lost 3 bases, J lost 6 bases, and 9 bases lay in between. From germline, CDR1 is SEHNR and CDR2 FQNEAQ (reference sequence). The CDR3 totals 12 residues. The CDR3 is CASSFQTGEQYF. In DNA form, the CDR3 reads TGTGCCAGCAGCTTTCAAACGGGCGAGCAGTACTTC.

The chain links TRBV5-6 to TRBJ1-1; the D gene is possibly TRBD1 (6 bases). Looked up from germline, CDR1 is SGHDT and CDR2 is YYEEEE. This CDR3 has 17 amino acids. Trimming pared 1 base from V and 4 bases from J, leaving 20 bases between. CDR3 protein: CASSLLRDTNGGTEAFF. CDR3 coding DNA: TGTGCCAGCAGCTTGCTTAGGGACACTAATGGGGGCACTGAAGCTTTCTTT.

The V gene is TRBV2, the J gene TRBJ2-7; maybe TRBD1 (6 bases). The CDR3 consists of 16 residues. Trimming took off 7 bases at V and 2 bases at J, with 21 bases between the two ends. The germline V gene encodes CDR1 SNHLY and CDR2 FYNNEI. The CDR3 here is CASTRPLGQRTYEQYF. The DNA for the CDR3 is TGTGCCAGCACCCGGCCCCTCGGACAGCGAACCTACGAGCAGTACTTC.

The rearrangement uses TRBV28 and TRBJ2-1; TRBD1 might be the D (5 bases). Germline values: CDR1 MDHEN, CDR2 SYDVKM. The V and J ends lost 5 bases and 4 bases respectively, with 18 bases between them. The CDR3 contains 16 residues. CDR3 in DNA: TGTGCCAGCAGTCGTGGAGACAGCGACCTGTACAATGAGCAGTTCTTC. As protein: CASSRGDSDLYNEQFF. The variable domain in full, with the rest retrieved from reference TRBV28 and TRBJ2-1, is DVKVTQSSRYLVKRTGEKVFLECVQDMDHENMFWYRQDPGLGLRLIYFSYDVKMKEKGDIPEGYSVSREKKERFSLILESASTNQTSMYLCASSRGDSDLYNEQFFGPGTRLTVL.

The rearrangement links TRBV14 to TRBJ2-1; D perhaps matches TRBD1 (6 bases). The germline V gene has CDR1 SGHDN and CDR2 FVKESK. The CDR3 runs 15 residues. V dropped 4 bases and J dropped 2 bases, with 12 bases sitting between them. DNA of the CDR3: TGTGCCAGCAGCCGGCTGGGGGCCCCCTACAATGAGCAGTTCTTC. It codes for CASSRLGAPYNEQFF.

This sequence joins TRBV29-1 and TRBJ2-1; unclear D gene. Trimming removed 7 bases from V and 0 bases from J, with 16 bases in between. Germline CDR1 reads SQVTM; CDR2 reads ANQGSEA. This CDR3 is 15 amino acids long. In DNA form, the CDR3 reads TGCAGCGCCTCTCATCAACTGAGCTCCTACAATGAGCAGTTCTTC. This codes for CSASHQLSSYNEQFF.

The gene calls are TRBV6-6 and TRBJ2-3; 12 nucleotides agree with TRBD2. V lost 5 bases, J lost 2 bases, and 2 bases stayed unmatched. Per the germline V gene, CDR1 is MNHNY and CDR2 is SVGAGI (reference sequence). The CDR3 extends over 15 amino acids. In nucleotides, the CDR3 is TGTGCCAGCAGTCTAGCGGGGGGGCTCACAGATACGCAGTATTTT. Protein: CASSLAGGLTDTQYF.

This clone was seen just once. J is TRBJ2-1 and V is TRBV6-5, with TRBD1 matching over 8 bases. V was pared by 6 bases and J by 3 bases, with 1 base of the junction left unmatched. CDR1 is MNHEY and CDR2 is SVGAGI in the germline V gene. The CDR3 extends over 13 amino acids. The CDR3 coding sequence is TGTGCCAGCAGGGACAGGGACTACAATGAGCAGTTCTTC. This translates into CASRDRDYNEQFF.

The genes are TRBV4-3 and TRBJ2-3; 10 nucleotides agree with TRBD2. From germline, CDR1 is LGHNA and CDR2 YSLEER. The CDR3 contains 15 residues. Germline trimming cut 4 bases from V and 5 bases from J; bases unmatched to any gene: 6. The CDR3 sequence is CASSPGTSVEDTQYF. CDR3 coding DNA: TGCGCCAGCAGCCCCGGGACTAGCGTGGAAGATACGCAGTATTTT.